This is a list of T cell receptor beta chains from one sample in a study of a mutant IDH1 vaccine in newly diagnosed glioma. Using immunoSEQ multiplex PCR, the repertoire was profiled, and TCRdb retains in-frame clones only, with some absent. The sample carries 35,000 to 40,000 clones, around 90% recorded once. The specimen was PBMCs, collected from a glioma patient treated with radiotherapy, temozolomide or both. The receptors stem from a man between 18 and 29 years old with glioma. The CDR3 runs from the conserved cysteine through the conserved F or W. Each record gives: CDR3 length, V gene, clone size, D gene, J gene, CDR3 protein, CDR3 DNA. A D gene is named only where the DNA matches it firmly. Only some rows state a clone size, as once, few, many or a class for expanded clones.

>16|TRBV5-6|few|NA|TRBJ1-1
CASSYLARVSNTEAFF
TGTGCCAGCAGCTACCTCGCGCGGGTGAGCAACACTGAAGCTTTCTTT
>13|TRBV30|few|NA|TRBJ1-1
CAWSSEGSTEAFF
TGTGCCTGGAGTTCCGAAGGGTCGACTGAAGCTTTCTTT
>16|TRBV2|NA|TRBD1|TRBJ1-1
CASRGRDRGEHTEAFF
TGTGCCAGCAGAGGTCGGGACAGGGGGGAACACACTGAAGCTTTCTTT
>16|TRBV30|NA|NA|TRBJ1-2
CAWMDLRLGNNYGYTF
TGTGCCTGGATGGACCTCAGGCTGGGGAATAACTATGGCTACACCTTC
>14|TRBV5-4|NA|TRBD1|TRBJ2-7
CASSLGTGQAEQYF
TGTGCCAGCAGCCTTGGGACAGGTCAGGCCGAGCAGTACTTC
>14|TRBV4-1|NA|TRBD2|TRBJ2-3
CASSRLAGTDTQYF
TGCGCCAGCAGCCGCCTAGCGGGAACAGATACGCAGTATTTT
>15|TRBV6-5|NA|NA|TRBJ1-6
CASSYGEGYNSPLHF
TGTGCCAGCAGTTACGGGGAAGGCTATAATTCACCCCTCCACTTT
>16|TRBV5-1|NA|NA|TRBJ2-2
CASSLTGRRNTGELFF
TGCGCCAGCAGCTTAACAGGGCGGCGGAACACCGGGGAGCTGTTTTTT
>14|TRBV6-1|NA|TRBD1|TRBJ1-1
CASSSGTANTEAFF
TGTGCCAGCAGTTCCGGGACAGCGAACACTGAAGCTTTCTTT
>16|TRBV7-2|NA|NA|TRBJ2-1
CASSPQTATRNNEQFF
TGTGCCAGCAGCCCACAAACCGCGACTAGAAACAATGAGCAGTTCTTC
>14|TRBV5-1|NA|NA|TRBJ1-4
CASSLDSTNEKLFF
TGCGCCAGCAGCTTGGACAGTACTAATGAAAAACTGTTTTTT
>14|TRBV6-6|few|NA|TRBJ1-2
CASSYSGRPYGYTF
TGTGCCAGCAGTTACTCGGGTAGGCCCTATGGCTACACCTTC
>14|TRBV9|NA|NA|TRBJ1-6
CASSSKGEGSPLHF
TGTGCCAGCAGCTCCAAAGGGGAGGGATCACCCCTCCACTTT
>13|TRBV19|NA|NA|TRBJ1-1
CASREGSRTEAFF
TGTGCCAGTAGGGAGGGTAGTCGGACTGAAGCTTTCTTT
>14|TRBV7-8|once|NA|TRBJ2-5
CASSLIAEGETQYF
TGTGCCAGCAGCTTAATAGCGGAGGGGGAGACCCAGTACTTC
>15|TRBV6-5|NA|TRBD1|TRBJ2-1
CASSPRGRSGNEQFF
TGTGCCAGCAGCCCCAGGGGGCGATCCGGCAATGAGCAGTTCTTC
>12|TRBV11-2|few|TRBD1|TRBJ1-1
CASSLGQQEAFF
TGTGCCAGCAGCTTGGGACAGCAAGAAGCTTTCTTT
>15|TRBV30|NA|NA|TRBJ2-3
CAWSDSGGPRDTQYF
TGTGCCTGGAGTGACTCGGGCGGACCGAGGGATACGCAGTATTTT
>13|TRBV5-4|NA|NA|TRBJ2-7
CASSRDGAYEQYF
TGTGCCAGCAGCCGGGACGGAGCCTACGAGCAGTACTTC
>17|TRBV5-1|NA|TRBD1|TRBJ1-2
CASSLGFRGQAGYGYTF
TGCGCCAGCAGCTTGGGATTCAGGGGGCAGGCGGGCTATGGCTACACCTTC
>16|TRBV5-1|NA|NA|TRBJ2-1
CASSPEGGRAWNEQFF
TGCGCCAGCAGCCCCGAGGGGGGGAGGGCCTGGAATGAGCAGTTCTTC
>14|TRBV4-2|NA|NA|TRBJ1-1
CASSQESGDTEAFF
TGTGCCAGCAGCCAAGAATCGGGGGACACTGAAGCTTTCTTT